This T cell receptor beta chain comes out of a study of blood T cell repertoires in COVID-19. Profiled with immunoSEQ multiplex PCR; TCRdb holds only in-frame clones, not every one. This table has more than 300,000 clones, just under 90% appearing once. The V and J ends lost 4 bases and 9 bases respectively, with 19 bases between them. Germline loops: CDR1 LGHDT, CDR2 YNNKEL (reference sequence). The CDR3 is made up of 15 amino acids. The study drew participants aged about 18 to 89 years from 20 to 30 US areas. Participants' reported clinical history set cohort assignment. Recovery among Cohort 3 donors was established by two negative PCRs, clearance, or symptom resolution.

The chain has TRBV3-1 (or the pseudogene TRBV3-2) and TRBJ2-1; unclear D gene. The clonotype was recovered from a woman in her twenties or thirties who had recovered from COVID-19. Material: PBMCs or T cells enriched from blood (not recorded which). The chain's CDR3 is CASSLGPGNEVEQFF. CDR3 nucleotide sequence: TGTGCCAGCAGCCTAGGCCCGGGTAACGAGGTTGAGCAGTTCTTC.